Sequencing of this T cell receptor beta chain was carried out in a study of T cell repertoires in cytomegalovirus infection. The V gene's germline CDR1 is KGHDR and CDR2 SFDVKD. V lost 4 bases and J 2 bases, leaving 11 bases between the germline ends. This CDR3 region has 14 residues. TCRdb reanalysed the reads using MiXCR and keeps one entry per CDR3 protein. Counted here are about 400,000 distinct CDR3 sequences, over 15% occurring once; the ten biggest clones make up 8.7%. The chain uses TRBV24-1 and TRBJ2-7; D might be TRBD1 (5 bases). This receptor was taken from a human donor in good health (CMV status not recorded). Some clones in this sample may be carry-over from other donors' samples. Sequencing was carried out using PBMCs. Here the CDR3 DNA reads TGTGCCACCAGTGAGGGGCCCCCAACCTACGAGCAGTACTTC. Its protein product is CATSEGPPTYEQYF.